One and the same sample provided the 23 T cell receptor beta chains below, sequenced in a study of glioma-infiltrating T cells after dendritic cell vaccination (dated by TCRdb to 2016 to 2018). The library was prepared using the immunoSEQ multiplex PCR assay. TCRdb re-hosts the immuneACCESS table, in-frame sequences only. Its copies lack some clones; in the studies checked, an unresolved V gene accounts for under half of them, and the cause for the rest is not known. The table for this sample lists about 24,000 clones; around 92% of them were counted only once. The ten largest clones represent 2.5% to 3% of the sample. The time point label on this specimen signifies: after dendritic cell vaccination, including at tumor progression/relapse. The source material was blood, sampled after dendritic cell vaccination. These receptor sequences come from a human donor with glioblastoma.

V usage is TRBV4-2 and J usage is TRBJ2-7; 9 bases are a match to TRBD2. The CDR3 is made up of 17 amino acids. Germline assignment: CDR1 LGHNA and CDR2 YNFKEQ. The V and J ends lost 0 bases and 6 bases, in that order; junction bases with no gene match: 12. For the CDR3, the DNA is TGTGCCAGCAGCCAAGAGACAAGGGGACTAGCACTCACCGAGCAGTACTTC. Protein sequence: CASSQETRGLALTEQYF.

The CDR3 protein is CASSRDSSGANVLTF. In DNA, the CDR3 is TGCGCCAGCAGCCGGGACAGCTCTGGGGCCAACGTCCTGACTTTC. The rearrangement uses TRBV5-1 and TRBJ2-6, with TRBD1 matching over 7 bases. Losses at the gene ends were 4 bases for V and 0 bases for J; bases not matched to a gene: 1. Germline assignment: CDR1 SGHRS and CDR2 YFSETQ. The CDR3 covers 15 residues.

The rearrangement uses TRBV7-2 and TRBJ1-2; D is ambiguous. Trimming took off 5 bases at V and 3 bases at J, with 10 bases between the two ends. Germline V gene data show CDR1 as SGHTA and CDR2 as FQGNSA. CDR3 length: 13 amino acids. The CDR3 here is CASSQDWDYGYTF. The CDR3 DNA follows: TGTGCCAGCAGCCAGGACTGGGACTATGGCTACACCTTC.

Of note for this clone: One end of the junction does not line up with germline, which may come from a read error. Distinct nucleotide sequences in the sample also encode this CDR3. The V call is TRBV14, the J call TRBJ1-6; the D is unclear. There are 15 residues in the CDR3. Germline V CDR1 and CDR2: SGHDN, FVKESK. The CDR3 nucleotides read TGTGCCAGCAGCCTGGGCTTCCCCTATAATTCCCCCCTCCACTTT. Its protein product is CASSLGFPYNSPLHF.

The chain couples TRBV5-6 to TRBJ1-4; D is ambiguous. V was cut by 1 base and J by 8 bases, with 12 bases left in between. Germline V lookup: CDR1 SGHDT, CDR2 YYEEEE. CDR3 size: 14 residues. This CDR3 reads CASSLRTPGEKLFF. CDR3 bases: TGTGCCAGCAGCTTGCGAACCCCAGGAGAAAAACTGTTTTTT.

On this clone: Other DNA sequences from this sample encode an identical CDR3 as well. The chain recombines TRBV25-1 with TRBJ1-6; possible D gene TRBD1, 5 bases. Germline V lookup: CDR1 MGHDK, CDR2 SYGVNS. With 6 bases removed from V and 11 bases from J, the gap between germline ends came to 20 bases. The CDR3 sequence is 15 residues long. The CDR3 here is CASREEGYRLAPLHF. Here the CDR3 DNA reads TGTGCCAGCAGAGAGGAAGGGTACAGGCTGGCACCCCTCCACTTT.

The chain recombines TRBV27 with TRBJ1-5; possible D gene TRBD1, 6 bases. This CDR3 comprises 14 residues. CDR1 is MNHEY, CDR2 SMNVEV, per germline (reference sequence). With 6 bases removed from V and 3 bases from J, the gap between germline ends came to 12 bases. The CDR3 sequence is CASSSQGTNQPQHF. The CDR3, as DNA: TGTGCCAGCAGCTCCCAGGGGACCAATCAGCCCCAGCATTTT.

J is TRBJ2-7 and V is TRBV7-2, with 13 bases matching TRBD2. Per germline, CDR1 SGHTA and CDR2 FQGNSA. The J segment lost 3 bases and the V segment lost 8 bases, leaving 1 base of the junction unmatched. This CDR3 region has 13 residues. The DNA of the CDR3 is TGTGCCAGCGGACTAGCGGGGGACTACGAGCAGTACTTC. Protein sequence: CASGLAGDYEQYF.

This rearrangement joins TRBV27 to TRBJ1-1; no clear D gene. CDR1 MNHEY and CDR2 SMNVEV come from the germline V gene (reference sequence). The CDR3 is 13 residues long. The V and J ends lost 6 bases and 1 base respectively, with 9 bases between them. The CDR3: CASSPNTNTEAFF. CDR3 coding DNA: TGTGCCAGCAGCCCTAATACGAACACTGAAGCTTTCTTT.

This sequence joins TRBV7-6 and TRBJ2-1, with 8 bases aligning to TRBD2. The V gene end was trimmed by 1 base and the J gene end by 6 bases; junction bases not matched to a gene: 5. Germline loops: CDR1 SGHVS, CDR2 FNYEAQ. CDR3 length equals 15 residues. CDR3 sequence reads: CASSLDGGGFNEQFF. CDR3 nucleotides: TGTGCCAGCAGCTTAGACGGGGGGGGATTCAATGAGCAGTTCTTC.

The V call is TRBV6-5, the J call TRBJ1-4; D not certain. The CDR3 extends over 13 amino acids. Between the trimmed V and J ends, which lost 6 bases and 10 bases, there was a span of 15 bases. Germline V gives CDR1 MNHEY, CDR2 SVGAGI. The CDR3 DNA reads TGTGCCAGCAGGAGCTTTACGGGGAGAAAACTGTTTTTT. It yields the protein CASRSFTGRKLFF.

The rearrangement uses TRBV7-8 and TRBJ1-5; 7 positions match TRBD1. This CDR3 has 13 amino acids. V was clipped by 5 bases and J by 7 bases; unmatched bases: 5. Germline V gives CDR1 SGHVS, CDR2 FQNEAQ. The CDR3 nucleotides are TGTGCCAGCAGCCGGGACAGAAGCCAGCCCCAGCATTTT. It encodes CASSRDRSQPQHF.

The chain uses TRBV10-1 and TRBJ2-1; D is perhaps TRBD2 (7 bases). This CDR3 has 14 amino acids. The ends were cut back, 5 bases at V and 7 bases at J, with 15 bases in the middle. The germline V gene encodes CDR1 WNHNN and CDR2 SYGVQD (reference sequence). The CDR3 DNA sequence: TGCGCCAGCAGTAACGGGGGGCCTGAGAATGAGCAGTTCTTC. It is translated as CASSNGGPENEQFF.

The rearrangement uses TRBV7-8 and TRBJ1-4, with D hard to call. Germline CDR1 reads SGHVS; CDR2 reads FQNEAQ. Trimming cost V 5 bases and J 6 bases, with 16 bases left between them. The CDR3 is made up of 15 amino acids. CDR3 nucleotide sequence: TGTGCCAGCAGCCCGGGGTGGGGTTTGTATGAAAAACTGTTTTTT. This sequence encodes CASSPGWGLYEKLFF. The variable domain in full, completed from reference TRBV7-8 and TRBJ1-4, reads GAGVSQSPRYKVAKRGQDVALRCDPISGHVSLFWYQQALGQGPEFLTYFQNEAQLDKSGLPSDRFFAERPEGSVSTLKIQRTQQEDSAVYLCASSPGWGLYEKLFFGSGTQLSVL.

The chain couples TRBV27 to TRBJ2-7, with 7 bases identical to TRBD2. Germline V gene sequence: CDR1 MNHEY, CDR2 SMNVEV (reference sequence). Trimming removed 5 bases from V and 0 bases from J; junction bases left unmatched: 7. The CDR3 consists of 15 residues. The CDR3: CASSVNRDYSYEQYF. In nucleotides, the CDR3 is TGTGCCAGCAGTGTAAACCGGGACTACTCCTACGAGCAGTACTTC.

The genes are TRBV7-8 and TRBJ2-1; 15 bases match TRBD2. Per germline, CDR1 SGHVS and CDR2 FQNEAQ. The CDR3 sequence is 15 residues long. Trimming removed 5 bases from V and 8 bases from J; junction bases left unmatched: 4. The CDR3 loop is CASSEGLAGGYEQFF. The DNA for the CDR3 is TGTGCCAGCAGCGAAGGACTAGCGGGGGGGTATGAGCAGTTCTTC.

Of note for this clone: The sample holds other DNA sequences that translate to the same CDR3. The chain employs TRBV5-1 and TRBJ2-7; weak D call: TRBD1 (5 bases). Trimming removed 2 bases from V and 4 bases from J, with 10 bases in between. The CDR3 is 13 residues long. Germline V CDR1 and CDR2: SGHRS, YFSETQ. DNA of the CDR3: TGCGCCAGCAGCTTAGGGGTGAGGTACGAGCAGTACTTC. Encoded protein: CASSLGVRYEQYF.

Concerning this clone: The junction and the germline gene differ at one end; a read error may be behind it. The chain joins TRBV4-1 to TRBJ1-4, with TRBD1 matching 9 bases. The CDR3 has 15 amino acids. Germline V CDR1 and CDR2: MGHRA, YSYEKL. The CDR3 nucleotides are TGCGCCAGCAGACAAGAACAGGGGGCTGGAGAAAAACTGTTTTTT. Its translation: CASRQEQGAGEKLFF.

The V gene is TRBV6-1, the J gene TRBJ2-7; no clear D. The CDR3 consists of 10 residues. V was trimmed by 3 bases and J by 9 bases, leaving 6 bases between them. In germline, CDR1 is MNHNS, CDR2 SASEGT. The CDR3 spells CASSELGQYF. DNA of the CDR3: TGTGCCAGCAGTGAGCTCGGGCAGTACTTC.

This rearrangement joins TRBV5-6 to TRBJ1-3; the D gene is possibly TRBD1 (5 bases). The CDR3 extends over 15 amino acids. CDR1 SGHDT and CDR2 YYEEEE come from the germline V gene. V was pared by 4 bases and J by 0 bases, with 11 bases between. DNA for the CDR3: TGTGCCAGCAGCAGGGGTCTAAGCTCTGGAAACACCATATATTTT. Protein product: CASSRGLSSGNTIYF.

This clone was counted a single time. The chain carries TRBV7-9 and TRBJ1-4, with a possible D match to TRBD1 (5 bases). Germline assignment: CDR1 SEHNR and CDR2 FQNEAQ (reference sequence). V lost 5 bases and J lost 1, with 14 bases in between. The CDR3 has 16 amino acids. CDR3 DNA sequence: TGTGCCAGCAGCCTTGCAGCAGGGCAAACTAATGAAAAACTGTTTTTT. This translates into CASSLAAGQTNEKLFF.

The V call is TRBV4-1, the J call TRBJ1-1, with D possibly TRBD1 on 5 matching bases. The CDR3 extends over 15 amino acids. The germline V and J ends were trimmed by 0 bases and 4 bases, with 12 bases remaining between them. Per germline, CDR1 MGHRA and CDR2 YSYEKL. The CDR3 sequence is CASSQEKQVGTEAFF. The CDR3 DNA sequence: TGCGCCAGCAGCCAAGAGAAACAGGTCGGCACTGAAGCTTTCTTT.

The J gene is TRBJ2-1, the V gene TRBV30, with D maybe TRBD2 (5 bases). Trimming cost V 1 base and J 9 bases, with 13 bases left between them. The CDR3 length is 13 residues. The germline V gene has CDR1 GTSNPN and CDR2 SVGIG (reference sequence). Here the CDR3 reads CAWSAAGGGEQFF. CDR3 bases: TGTGCCTGGAGTGCTGCCGGAGGAGGTGAGCAGTTCTTC.